The 20 T cell receptor beta chains reported below all come from one sample, sequenced in a study of Ad26.COV2.S vaccination and SARS-CoV-2 variants. Libraries were prepared by immunoSEQ multiplex PCR; TCRdb keeps only in-frame clonotypes and omits some of them. The sample carries about 320,000 clones, roughly 84% recorded once. Treatment denoted: approximately 18 received Ad26.COV2.S at low or high dose, single or two shots; about 5 received placebo; per-sample allocation not given. Specimen acquisition occurred on day 63 following the initial vaccine or placebo injection. This specimen was peripheral blood, taken in a trial of Ad26.COV2.S vaccine versus placebo. These receptors were taken from a person between 18 and 60 years old who received the Ad26.COV2.S COVID-19 vaccine or a placebo.

This rearrangement joins TRBV5-6 to TRBJ1-2, with D perhaps TRBD1 (6 bases). There are 14 residues in the CDR3. V lost 0 bases and J 7 bases, leaving 13 bases between the germline ends. The germline V gene has CDR1 SGHDT and CDR2 YYEEEE. In DNA form, the CDR3 reads TGTGCCAGCAGCTTGGCTTGGTCGGACAGTGGCTACACCTTC. It encodes CASSLAWSDSGYTF.

The chain recombines TRBV7-8 with TRBJ1-1; TRBD1 matches 8 bases. Germline CDR1 SGHVS, CDR2 FQNEAQ. J gave up 6 bases and V 5 bases, and 8 bases lay outside the gene matches. The CDR3 runs 14 residues. The CDR3 coding sequence is TGTGCCAGCAGCCCCTGGACAGGGAGGCCTGAAGCTTTCTTT. Translation gives CASSPWTGRPEAFF.

This chain links TRBV28 with TRBJ1-1; D is ambiguous. The CDR3 is 15 amino acids. V lost 8 bases to trimming and J lost 1 base, with 17 bases between them. In germline, CDR1 is MDHEN, CDR2 SYDVKM. In nucleotides, the CDR3 is TGTGCCAGCCTAGATTTTAGAGTCCAGAACACTGAAGCTTTCTTT. The encoded protein is CASLDFRVQNTEAFF.

The chain employs TRBV6-8 and TRBJ1-5; D is unresolved. The germline CDR1 and CDR2 sequences are MNHGY and SAAAGT. The ends were cut back, 6 bases at V and 4 bases at J, with 16 bases in the middle. CDR3 size: 15 residues. The CDR3 spells CASSQGRGGNQPQHF. The DNA of the CDR3 is TGTGCCAGCAGCCAAGGGCGGGGTGGAAATCAGCCCCAGCATTTT.

The chain uses TRBV5-1 and TRBJ1-2; unclear D gene. CDR1 and CDR2 (germline): SGHRS, YFSETQ. Trimming took off 0 bases at V and 4 bases at J, with 10 bases between the two ends. This CDR3 contains 14 residues. CDR3 sequence: CASSLDPTPYGYTF. The CDR3 coding sequence is TGCGCCAGCAGCTTGGATCCAACCCCCTATGGCTACACCTTC.

J is TRBJ1-1 and V is TRBV5-6, with 8 nucleotides matching TRBD1. This CDR3 is 15 amino acids long. In germline, CDR1 is SGHDT, CDR2 YYEEEE. With 3 bases clipped from V and 4 bases from J, the junction kept 8 bases outside the gene matches. The chain's CDR3 is CASSSGQGLTTEAFF. CDR3 nucleotide sequence: TGTGCCAGCAGCTCTGGACAGGGACTAACCACTGAAGCTTTCTTT.

The sample holds a few counts of this clone. V and J are TRBV3-1 (or the pseudogene TRBV3-2) and TRBJ2-7, with D hard to call. The CDR3 length is 14 residues. Germline CDR1 reads LGHDT; CDR2 reads YNNKEL (reference sequence). The germline V and J ends were trimmed by 0 bases and 0 bases, with 6 bases remaining between them. The CDR3 nucleotides read TGTGCCAGCAGCCAAGAGGAGAGCTCCTACGAGCAGTACTTC. Its protein product is CASSQEESSYEQYF.

The chain uses TRBV4-2 and TRBJ1-1; D is unresolved. CDR1 is LGHNA, CDR2 YNFKEQ, per germline. The CDR3 is 15 amino acids. V lost 0 bases to trimming and J lost 3 bases, with 11 bases between them. The CDR3 spells CASSQEADQYTEAFF. CDR3 nucleotides: TGTGCCAGCAGCCAAGAGGCGGATCAATACACTGAAGCTTTCTTT.

This clone occurred once. The chain uses TRBV5-4 and TRBJ1-1; TRBD1 agrees at 7 bases. Germline loops: CDR1 SGHNT, CDR2 YYREEE (reference sequence). The CDR3 length is 15 residues. The junction had 10 bases not matched to a gene; V was cut back by 4 bases and J by 4 bases. In DNA, the CDR3 is TGTGCCAGCAGCGCCCGGGGCAGGGGGTCCACTGAAGCTTTCTTT. It encodes CASSARGRGSTEAFF. The variable domain in full, completed from reference TRBV5-4 and TRBJ1-1, reads ETGVTQSPTHLIKTRGQQVTLRCSSQSGHNTVSWYQQALGQGPQFIFQYYREEENGRGNFPPRFSGLQFPNYSSELNVNALELDDSALYLCASSARGRGSTEAFFGQGTRLTVV.

V gene TRBV7-9 combines with J gene TRBJ1-2; tentative D call: TRBD1 (6 bases). Germline lookup yields CDR1 SEHNR and CDR2 FQNEAQ (reference sequence). Trimming took 1 base from V and 7 from J, leaving 7 bases between them. There are 12 residues in the CDR3. The CDR3 DNA sequence: TGTGCCAGCAGCTTAGAACAGGGTGGCTACACCTTC. This gives the protein CASSLEQGGYTF.

V gene TRBV10-3 combines with J gene TRBJ1-1; perhaps TRBD1 as D (5 bases). The CDR3 runs to 13 residues. Trimming removed 8 bases at V and 0 bases at J, with 10 bases between. Germline-derived CDR1 and CDR2 are ENHRY and SYGVKD. CDR3 sequence reads: CAIAQGMNTEAFF. The CDR3, as DNA: TGTGCCATCGCCCAGGGAATGAACACTGAAGCTTTCTTT.

The rearrangement joins TRBV2 to TRBJ2-5, with 9 bases identical to TRBD1. Germline CDR1 is SNHLY and CDR2 is FYNNEI. This CDR3 comprises 16 residues. J was trimmed by 7 bases and V by 6 bases; bases with no gene match: 15. CDR3 sequence reads: CASRPGQGRTSWTQYF. The CDR3 bases are TGTGCCAGCAGGCCGGGACAGGGACGCACCTCGTGGACCCAGTACTTC.

The chain joins TRBV6-6 to TRBJ1-2; D is uncertain. From germline, CDR1 is MNHNY and CDR2 SVGAGI (reference sequence). This CDR3 comprises 12 residues. Trimming took 3 bases from V and 7 from J, leaving 9 bases between them. DNA of the CDR3: TGTGCCAGCAGTTATGAGGAGGCTGGCTACACCTTC. Translating gives CASSYEEAGYTF.

The chain links TRBV6-2 or TRBV6-3 to TRBJ2-3; the D call may be TRBD1 or TRBD2 (6 bases each). Between the trimmed V and J ends, which lost 0 bases and 3 bases, there was a span of 22 bases. CDR3 length equals 19 residues. CDR1 is MNHEY and CDR2 is SVGEGT in the germline V gene. DNA for the CDR3: TGTGCCAGCAGTTACTCTCTAAGCTACCGGGGGCGTAGGACAGATACGCAGTATTTT. This codes for CASSYSLSYRGRRTDTQYF.

V gene TRBV18 combines with J gene TRBJ2-3; TRBD2 agrees at 8 bases. The CDR3 runs to 17 residues. Germline V gives CDR1 KGHSH, CDR2 LQKENI. V dropped 1 base and J dropped 4; count of bases not matched to a gene: 10. The CDR3 reads CASSPLYRGGNADTQYF. The CDR3 nucleotides are TGTGCCAGCTCACCACTGTATCGGGGGGGCAATGCAGATACGCAGTATTTT.

J is TRBJ2-3 and V is TRBV24-1; D is possibly TRBD2 (6 bases). This CDR3 spans 14 amino acids. The V gene lost 4 bases and the J gene lost 4 bases, with 11 bases spanning the gap. Germline loops: CDR1 KGHDR, CDR2 SFDVKD. CDR3 amino acids: CATSDPASADTQYF. The CDR3, as DNA: TGTGCCACCAGTGACCCCGCTAGCGCAGATACGCAGTATTTT.

The J gene is TRBJ2-2, the V gene TRBV5-6; D unresolved. Germline V gives CDR1 SGHDT, CDR2 YYEEEE. The V end was cut by 2 bases, the J end by 4 bases, with 9 bases between. The CDR3 spans 14 residues. The CDR3 DNA reads TGTGCCAGCAGCTTTCCGGTTTTCACCGGGGAGCTGTTTTTT. Amino acid sequence: CASSFPVFTGELFF.

As to this clone: At one end, the junction sequence differs from germline, possibly due to a read error. The chain couples TRBV5-4 to TRBJ2-5; 9 nucleotides line up with TRBD1. There are 16 residues in the CDR3. Germline V CDR1 and CDR2: SGHNT, YYREEE (reference sequence). The CDR3 is CASSPGTGQSREAQYF. The CDR3 region has the DNA TGTGCCAGCAGCCCCGGGACAGGGCAATCAAGAGAGGCCCAGTACTTC.

This clone is a singleton in its sample. The J gene is TRBJ2-7, the V gene TRBV29-1; D call uncertain. Trimming shortened V by 4 bases and J by 2 bases, and 15 bases separated the two germline ends. This CDR3 contains 14 residues. From germline, CDR1 is SQVTM and CDR2 ANQGSEA. The CDR3 loop is CSVAESHATYEQYF. The CDR3 nucleotides read TGCAGCGTTGCAGAGAGTCACGCTACCTACGAGCAGTACTTC.

This clone has a handful of counts. The rearrangement uses TRBV2 and TRBJ2-3, with 7 bases fitting TRBD2. The CDR3 is made up of 15 amino acids. The germline V gene has CDR1 SNHLY and CDR2 FYNNEI. J gave up 1 base and V 5 bases, and 6 bases lay outside the gene matches. CDR3 residues: CASSPAGDGTDTQYF. In nucleotides, the CDR3 is TGTGCCAGCAGTCCCGCGGGGGACGGCACAGATACGCAGTATTTT.